Below are 11 T cell receptor beta chains sequenced from a single sample in a study of CD8+ T cells in alopecia areata. In each case, RNA was isolated and then reverse transcribed into cDNA as the sequencing template. Sequencing used immunoSEQ multiplex PCR; TCRdb keeps in-frame clones, though not all of them. The sample has 110,000 to 150,000 clones; around three fifths are singletons. Source: CD4+ T cells sorted from blood, taken at week 0. The receptor source for this set is a human donor with alopecia areata.

V gene TRBV7-3 combines with J gene TRBJ2-7; the match to TRBD1 covers 10 bases. Trimming took 1 base from V and 6 from J; bases not matched to a gene: 3. The CDR3 is made up of 14 amino acids. CDR1 and CDR2 from the germline V gene are SGHTA and FQGTGA. This chain's CDR3 is CASSLRGQGTEQYF. CDR3 DNA: TGTGCCAGCAGCTTAAGGGGACAGGGGACCGAGCAGTACTTC.

The gene calls are TRBV7-2 and TRBJ2-3, with D possibly TRBD1 on 6 matching bases. Germline V gene data show CDR1 as SGHTA and CDR2 as FQGNSA. This CDR3 is built from 12 residues. V lost 4 bases, J lost 7 bases, and 9 bases lay in between. This CDR3 reads CASSSQGNTQYF. The DNA of the CDR3 is TGTGCCAGCAGCTCCCAGGGGAATACGCAGTATTTT.

The chain combines TRBV7-9 with TRBJ1-5, with 8 bases identical to TRBD1. J was trimmed by 3 bases and V by 2 bases; bases with no gene match: 3. CDR1 is SEHNR and CDR2 is FQNEAQ in the germline V gene (reference sequence). CDR3 length: 15 residues. The CDR3 loop is CASSLQGANNQPQHF. CDR3 DNA: TGTGCCAGCAGCTTACAGGGGGCGAACAATCAGCCCCAGCATTTT.

This clone was counted between two and nine times. In the same sample, other DNA sequences code for this CDR3. The rearrangement links TRBV5-1 to TRBJ2-7, with D possibly TRBD2 on 6 matching bases. With 0 bases removed from V and 7 bases from J, the gap between germline ends came to 11 bases. Germline assignment: CDR1 SGHRS and CDR2 YFSETQ. The CDR3 sequence is 13 residues long. CDR3 coding DNA: TGCGCCAGCAGCTTGGCCGAGGGGACTGAGCAGTACTTC. Protein: CASSLAEGTEQYF.

V usage is TRBV30 and J usage is TRBJ1-2; TRBD1 might be the D (5 bases). V lost 4 bases and J lost 4, with 10 bases in between. Germline CDR1 GTSNPN, CDR2 SVGIG (reference sequence). CDR3 length equals 12 residues. CDR3: CAWNPGGYGYTF. DNA of the CDR3: TGTGCCTGGAACCCCGGGGGCTATGGCTACACCTTC.

This sequence joins TRBV12-5 and TRBJ2-3; D is unresolved. Trimming shortened V by 3 bases and J by 6 bases, and 10 bases separated the two germline ends. The germline CDR1 and CDR2 sequences are LGHNT and FRNRAP. There are 13 residues in the CDR3. The CDR3 here is CASGFGPADTQYF. DNA for the CDR3: TGTGCTAGTGGTTTCGGACCTGCGGATACGCAGTATTTT.

The CDR3 bases are TGTGCCAGCAGTGAATCCTTCCAGAATACGCAGTATTTT. Protein sequence: CASSESFQNTQYF. The V gene is TRBV2, the J gene TRBJ2-3; D call uncertain. The germline V gene encodes CDR1 SNHLY and CDR2 FYNNEI. The CDR3 is 13 amino acids. The V and J ends lost 2 bases and 7 bases respectively, with 10 bases between them.

The rearrangement uses TRBV7-9 and TRBJ2-3, with TRBD1 matching 7 bases. Per germline, CDR1 SEHNR and CDR2 FQNEAQ (reference sequence). This CDR3 is 10 amino acids long. V lost 11 bases and J lost 6; bases outside the gene matches: 2. CDR3 sequence reads: CAEGADTQYF. The CDR3 bases are TGTGCCGAGGGGGCGGATACGCAGTATTTT.

This sequence joins TRBV29-1 and TRBJ1-1; a possible D gene is TRBD1 (6 bases). Looked up from germline, CDR1 is SQVTM and CDR2 is ANQGSEA. The CDR3 consists of 13 residues. The germline V and J ends were trimmed by 6 bases and 4 bases, with 15 bases remaining between them. The CDR3 loop is CSVQGRLATEAFF. CDR3 DNA sequence: TGCAGCGTCCAGGGGAGGCTGGCCACTGAAGCTTTCTTT.

The chain has TRBV25-1 and TRBJ1-6; D perhaps matches TRBD1 (6 bases). The CDR3 totals 15 residues. Trimming removed 4 bases from V and 3 bases from J, with 10 bases in between. Germline assignment: CDR1 MGHDK and CDR2 SYGVNS. The CDR3 loop reads CASSAGAGYNSPLHF. CDR3 nucleotide sequence: TGTGCCAGCAGTGCGGGGGCGGGCTATAATTCACCCCTCCACTTT. Using reference TRBV25-1 and TRBJ1-6 for the parts outside the CDR3, the full variable domain is EADIYQTPRYLVIGTGKKITLECSQTMGHDKMYWYQQDPGMELHLIHYSYGVNSTEKGDLSSESTVSRIRTEHFPLTLESARPSHTSQYLCASSAGAGYNSPLHFGNGTRLTVT.

V usage is TRBV30 and J usage is TRBJ1-5, with unresolved D. Germline CDR1 is GTSNPN and CDR2 is SVGIG (reference sequence). V lost 3 bases, J lost 2 bases, and 20 bases lay in between. This CDR3 comprises 17 residues. In DNA form, the CDR3 reads TGTGCCTGGAGCCCGCCCCCTGGACGCTGGGGCAATCAGCCCCAGCATTTT. Amino acid sequence: CAWSPPPGRWGNQPQHF.